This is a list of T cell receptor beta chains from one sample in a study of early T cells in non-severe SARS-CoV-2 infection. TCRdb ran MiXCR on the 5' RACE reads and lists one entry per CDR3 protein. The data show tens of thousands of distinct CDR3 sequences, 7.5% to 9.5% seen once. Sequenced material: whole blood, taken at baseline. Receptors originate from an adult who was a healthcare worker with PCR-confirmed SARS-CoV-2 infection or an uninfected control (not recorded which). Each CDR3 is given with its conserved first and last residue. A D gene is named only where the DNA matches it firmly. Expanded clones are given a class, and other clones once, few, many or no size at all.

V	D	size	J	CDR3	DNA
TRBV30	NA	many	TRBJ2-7	CAWEPGRGSIQQYF	TGTGCCTGGGAACCGGGACGGGGAAGTATCCAGCAGTACTTC
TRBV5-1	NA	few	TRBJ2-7	CASSLAIGRPTSYEQYF	TGCGCCAGCAGCTTGGCTATAGGCAGACCAACCTCCTACGAGCAGTACTTC
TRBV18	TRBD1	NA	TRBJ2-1	CASLTGGNSIGEQFF	TGTGCCAGCCTCACAGGGGGGAATTCAATCGGTGAGCAGTTCTTC
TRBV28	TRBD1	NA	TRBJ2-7	CASTLGQSYEQYF	TGTGCCAGCACTTTGGGACAGTCCTACGAGCAGTACTTC
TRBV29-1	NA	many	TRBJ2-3	CSVGGGTDTQYF	TGCAGCGTTGGGGGGGGCACAGATACGCAGTATTTT
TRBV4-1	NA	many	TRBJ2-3	CASSQVGTADTQYF	TGCGCCAGCAGCCAAGTTGGGACTGCAGATACGCAGTATTTT
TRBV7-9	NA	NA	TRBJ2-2	CASSPPYSGTNTGELFF	TGTGCCAGCAGCCCCCCCTACTCCGGAACGAACACCGGGGAGCTGTTTTTT
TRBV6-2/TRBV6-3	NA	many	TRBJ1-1	CASSYGVSTEAFF	TGTGCCAGCAGTTACGGGGTGTCCACTGAAGCTTTCTTT
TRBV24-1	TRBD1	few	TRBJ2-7	CATSDPDRAYEQYF	TGTGCCACCAGTGACCCGGACAGGGCGTACGAGCAGTACTTC
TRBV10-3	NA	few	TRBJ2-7	CAIRETASYEQYF	TGTGCCATCAGAGAGACAGCCAGCTACGAGCAGTACTTC
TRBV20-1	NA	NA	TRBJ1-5	CSASGGNWNQPQHF	TGCAGTGCTAGTGGGGGAAATTGGAATCAGCCCCAGCATTTT
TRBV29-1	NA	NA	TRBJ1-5	CSVSGGNQPQHF	TGCAGCGTATCCGGGGGGAATCAGCCCCAGCATTTT
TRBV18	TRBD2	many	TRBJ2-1	CASSPPGAGVKNEQFF	TGTGCCAGCTCACCACCGGGAGCGGGAGTGAAGAATGAGCAGTTCTTC
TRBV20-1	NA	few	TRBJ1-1	CSAPGRGDTPNTEAFF	TGCAGTGCTCCCGGGAGAGGGGATACCCCGAACACTGAAGCTTTCTTT
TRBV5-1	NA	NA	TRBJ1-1	CASRRLGVRNTEAFF	TGCGCCAGCAGGCGTCTGGGGGTGCGAAACACTGAAGCTTTCTTT
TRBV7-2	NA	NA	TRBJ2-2	CASSTRGSGNTGELFF	TGTGCCAGCAGTACGAGGGGTAGCGGGAACACCGGGGAGCTGTTTTTT
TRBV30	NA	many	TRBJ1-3	CAWSTSSGNTIYF	TGTGCCTGGAGTACCAGCTCCGGAAACACCATATATTTT
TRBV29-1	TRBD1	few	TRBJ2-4	CSAGTGKNIQYF	TGCAGCGCCGGGACAGGGAAAAACATTCAGTACTTC
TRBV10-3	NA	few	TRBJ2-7	CAISATGTFGQYF	TGTGCCATCAGTGCAACCGGGACATTCGGGCAGTACTTC
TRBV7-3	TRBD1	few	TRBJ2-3	CASSWASTGVDTQYF	TGTGCCAGCAGCTGGGCGTCAACAGGGGTGGATACGCAGTATTTT
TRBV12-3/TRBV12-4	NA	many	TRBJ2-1	CASSLREGQADNEQFF	TGTGCCAGCAGTCTCCGAGAGGGCCAGGCAGACAATGAGCAGTTCTTC
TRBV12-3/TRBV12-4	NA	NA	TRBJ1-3	CASLLSSGNTIYF	TGTGCCAGCTTACTGAGCTCTGGAAACACCATATATTTT
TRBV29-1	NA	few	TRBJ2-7	CSVPGLAFPYEQYF	TGCAGCGTTCCGGGGCTAGCTTTCCCCTACGAGCAGTACTTC
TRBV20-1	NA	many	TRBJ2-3	CSAKGGVTDTQYF	TGCAGTGCTAAGGGCGGGGTTACAGATACGCAGTATTTT
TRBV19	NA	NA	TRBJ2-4	CASTLRGIQYF	TGTGCCAGTACTCTACGGGGCATTCAGTACTTC
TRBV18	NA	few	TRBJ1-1	CASSLDRFSLNTEAFF	TGTGCCAGCTCACTCGACAGGTTTTCATTGAACACTGAAGCTTTCTTT
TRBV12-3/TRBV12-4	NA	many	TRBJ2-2	CASSFGTGELFF	TGTGCCAGCAGTTTTGGCACCGGGGAGCTGTTTTTT
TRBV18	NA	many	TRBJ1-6	CASSPQGARDSPLHF	TGTGCCAGCTCACCCCAGGGCGCAAGGGATTCACCCCTCCACTTT
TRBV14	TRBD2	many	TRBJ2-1	CASSGTSTYNEQFF	TGTGCCAGCAGCGGGACTAGCACCTACAATGAGCAGTTCTTC
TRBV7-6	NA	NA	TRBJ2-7	CASSPRAGKSSYEQYF	TGTGCCAGCAGCCCCCGGGCGGGTAAGAGCTCCTACGAGCAGTACTTC
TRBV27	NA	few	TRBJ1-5	CASSSGSNQPQHF	TGTGCCAGCAGTTCAGGGAGCAATCAGCCCCAGCATTTT
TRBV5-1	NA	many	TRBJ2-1	CASSPGPSGRGQFF	TGCGCCAGCAGCCCGGGACCTTCGGGGCGGGGGCAGTTCTTC
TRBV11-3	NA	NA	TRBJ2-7	CASSLRLDSYEQYF	TGTGCCAGCAGCTTACGACTAGACTCCTACGAGCAGTACTTC